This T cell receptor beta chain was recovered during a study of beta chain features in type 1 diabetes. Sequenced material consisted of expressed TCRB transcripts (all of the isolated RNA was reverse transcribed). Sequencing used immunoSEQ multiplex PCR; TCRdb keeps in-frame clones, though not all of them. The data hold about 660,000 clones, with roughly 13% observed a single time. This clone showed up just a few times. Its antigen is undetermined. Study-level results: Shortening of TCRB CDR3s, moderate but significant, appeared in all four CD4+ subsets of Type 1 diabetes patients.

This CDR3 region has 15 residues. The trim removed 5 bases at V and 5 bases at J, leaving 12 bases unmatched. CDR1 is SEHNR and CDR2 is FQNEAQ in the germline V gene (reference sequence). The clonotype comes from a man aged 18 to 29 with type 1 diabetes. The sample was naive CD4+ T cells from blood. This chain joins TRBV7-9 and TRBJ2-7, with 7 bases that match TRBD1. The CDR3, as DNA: TGTGCCAGCAGCCTCCCCTTCGTAACAGGGGACGAGCAGTACTTC. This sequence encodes CASSLPFVTGDEQYF.